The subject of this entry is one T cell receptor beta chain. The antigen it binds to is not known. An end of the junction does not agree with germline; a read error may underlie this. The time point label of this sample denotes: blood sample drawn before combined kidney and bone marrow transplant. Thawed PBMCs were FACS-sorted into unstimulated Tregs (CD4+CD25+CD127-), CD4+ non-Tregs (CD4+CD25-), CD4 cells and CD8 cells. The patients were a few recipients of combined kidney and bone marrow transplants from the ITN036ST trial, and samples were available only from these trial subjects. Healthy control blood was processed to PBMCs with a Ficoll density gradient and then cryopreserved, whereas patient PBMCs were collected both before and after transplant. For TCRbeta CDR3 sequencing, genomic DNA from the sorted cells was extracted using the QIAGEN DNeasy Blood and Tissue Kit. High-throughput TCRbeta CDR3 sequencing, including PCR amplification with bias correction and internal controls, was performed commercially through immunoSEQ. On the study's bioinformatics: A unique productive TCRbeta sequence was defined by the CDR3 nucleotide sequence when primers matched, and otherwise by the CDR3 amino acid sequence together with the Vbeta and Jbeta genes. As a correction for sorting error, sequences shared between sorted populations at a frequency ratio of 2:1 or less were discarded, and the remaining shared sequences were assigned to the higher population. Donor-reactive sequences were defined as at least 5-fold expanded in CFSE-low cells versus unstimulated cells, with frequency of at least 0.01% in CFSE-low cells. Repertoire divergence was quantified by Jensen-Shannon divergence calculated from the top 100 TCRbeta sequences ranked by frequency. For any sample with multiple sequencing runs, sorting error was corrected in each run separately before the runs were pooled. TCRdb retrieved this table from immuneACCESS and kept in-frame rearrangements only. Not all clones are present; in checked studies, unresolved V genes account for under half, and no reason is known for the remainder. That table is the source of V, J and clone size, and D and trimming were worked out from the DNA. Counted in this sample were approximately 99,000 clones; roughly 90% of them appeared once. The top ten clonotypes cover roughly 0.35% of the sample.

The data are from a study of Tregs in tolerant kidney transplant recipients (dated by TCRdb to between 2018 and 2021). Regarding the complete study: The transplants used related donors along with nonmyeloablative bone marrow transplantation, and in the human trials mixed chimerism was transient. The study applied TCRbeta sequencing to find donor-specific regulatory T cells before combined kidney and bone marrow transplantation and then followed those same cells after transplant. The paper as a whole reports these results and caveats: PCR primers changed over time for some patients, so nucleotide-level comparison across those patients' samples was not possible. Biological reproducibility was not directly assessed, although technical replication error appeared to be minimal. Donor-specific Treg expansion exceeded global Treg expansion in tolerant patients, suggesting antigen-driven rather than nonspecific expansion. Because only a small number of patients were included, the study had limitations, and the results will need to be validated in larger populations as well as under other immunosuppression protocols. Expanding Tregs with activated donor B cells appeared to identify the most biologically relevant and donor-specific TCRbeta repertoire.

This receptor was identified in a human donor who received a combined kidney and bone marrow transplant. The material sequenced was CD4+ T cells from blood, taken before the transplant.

The DNA reads as follows: TGTGCCAGCAGTTTGAGAAGACAGGCCCTGAACAACTTC. Its protein is CASSLRRQALNNF. The rearrangement joined TRBV28 to TRBJ2-7; the best D guess is TRBD1, with 6 bases matching. From cysteine to phenylalanine, the CDR3 is 13 amino acids long. Solely the CDR3 DNA is kept, with 39 bases framed from the first base. For CDR1 and CDR2, the germline V gene lists MDHEN and SYDVKM. The CDR3 plus the reference TRBV28 and TRBJ2-7 genes for the other parts give the full variable domain: DVKVTQSSRYLVKRTGEKVFLECVQDMDHENMFWYRQDPGLGLRLIYFSYDVKMKEKGDIPEGYSVSREKKERFSLILESASTNQTSMYLCASSLRRQALNNFGPGTRLTVT.